The entry below describes one T cell receptor beta chain. This clonotype was detected a few times. This receptor's antigen is unknown. Base qualities are not provided; no much larger clone lies one nucleotide away. Libraries were constructed by 5' RACE. Sequenced on an Illumina HiSeq 2500. A second PCR of roughly 7 to 11 cycles was performed with a sample-barcoded 5' primer and a J-beta primer mix. Each TCR beta cDNA molecule received a unique molecular identifier from a template-switch 5' adaptor carrying 12 random nucleotides. At least 3 million CDR3-containing paired-end reads were obtained from each sample. The Mint cDNA synthesis kit, primed by a TRBC-specific oligonucleotide, was used to synthesize first-strand cDNA from all RNA. Following uracil-DNA glycosylase treatment, all cDNA underwent a first 18-cycle PCR with the universal primers M1SS and BC2_uni_R. In the paper's pipeline: For normalization, 1 million high-quality reads were randomly selected from each sample, with every read carrying a distinct molecular identifier. Reads sharing molecular identifiers were discarded rather than binned into consensus sequences. MiTCR, run with a Q25 quality threshold and the strictest error-elimination algorithm, handled CDR3 identification, clonotype clustering and error correction. Lower-bound total TCR beta diversity was estimated with a nonparametric unseen species model using Euler transformation. Starting from the raw public reads, TCRdb applied fastp trimming at Q25, assembled clones with MiXCR and retained in-frame beta chains. Every CDR3 protein is listed once, alongside the most common genes and DNA of its rows. TCRdb, rather than the study authors, made the V and J calls. This sample holds about 1.4 million distinct CDR3 sequences; roughly 64% were observed only once. The ten largest clones represent over 5.5% of the sample.

Donors were 39 systemically healthy Caucasian individuals from Russia aged about 6 to 100 years. Each donor gave ten milliliters of peripheral blood, collected into EDTA-treated Vacutainer tubes. Ficoll-Paque density-gradient centrifugation was used to isolate PBMCs, with at least 7 million per sample. Trizol reagent was used to extract total RNA from PBMCs, with at least 5.5 micrograms per sample. For every donor, flow cytometry on a PBMC aliquot measured the percentage of naive CD45RAhigh/CD27high T cells. The CDR3 covers 15 residues, taking in both the cysteine and the phenylalanine. CDR3 DNA is the only sequence kept; it has 45 bases, read in frame from the first base. V is cut back by 8 bases and J by 4 bases, with 9 bases in the junction unmatched. CDR1 ENHRY and CDR2 SYGVKD are derived from the germline V gene. The source of the sample is a study of blood T cells in healthy people across ages (dated by TCRdb to between 2014 and 2017). The study in broad terms: In model experiments, template switching captured about one uniquely barcoded TCR beta cDNA molecule for every two T cells. Four age groups were formed from the donors: young (average 16 years), middle-aged (approximately 42), aged (62) and long-lived (around 80). Using deep sequencing normalized with unique cDNA molecular identifiers, the study measured how TCR beta repertoire diversity changes with age. For two donors (one aged 18 to 29 and one aged 80 or older), the study analyzed two additional independent replicas of 1 million unique cDNA reads from the same blood draw. To avoid experimental bias, donors of different ages were distributed randomly across sequencing lanes. Study-wide conclusions, independent of this receptor: Compared with the aged group, more naive CD4+ T cells, fewer expanded clones and increased TCR diversity were shown by the long-lived group, suggesting age selection. Bulk unsorted PBMC profiling prevented conclusive comparison of naive and antigen-experienced compartments. Total diversity estimates from one million sequenced T cells were considered lower bounds and underestimates. As age increased, observed TCR beta diversity per million T cells dropped in a roughly linear way, and a significant reduction was already evident by age about 36. The CMV infection status of donors was not known, potentially confounding age-related changes in expanded clonotypes. There was a strong correlation between observed TCR beta diversity and the percentage of naive T cells measured by flow cytometry.

The receptor chain draws on TRBV10-3 and TRBJ2-1, and TRBD2 aligns with 9 junction nucleotides. The receptor's source is a man younger than 30 in good health. Input material: blood. The CDR3 corresponds to CAIAFGTSPYNEQFF. The DNA is TGTGCCATCGCTTTCGGGACTAGCCCTTACAATGAGCAGTTCTTC.